The 6 T cell receptor beta chains given below trace back to one sample, sequenced in a study of a mutant IDH1 vaccine in newly diagnosed glioma. Regarding time point: week 47, end of study. The study gave 300 ug of mutant IDH1 20-mer peptide per vaccine dose, with topical imiquimod. Data came from immunoSEQ multiplex PCR; TCRdb stores just in-frame clones and leaves some out. This table has fewer than 95,000 clones, 81% appearing once. These receptors' targets are unknown. Material: PBMCs, obtained from a glioma patient whose treatment included an IDH1 peptide vaccine. These receptors all stem from a man in his forties with glioma.

The chain is built from TRBV29-1 and TRBJ1-6, with 8 bases fitting TRBD1. In germline, CDR1 is SQVTM, CDR2 ANQGSEA. The CDR3 loop spans 13 amino acids. The V gene end was trimmed by 8 bases and the J gene end by 7 bases; junction bases not matched to a gene: 7. CDR3 region: CSPRTGINSPLHF. The CDR3 bases are TGCAGCCCGAGGACAGGGATAAATTCACCCCTCCACTTT.

The V call is TRBV13, the J call TRBJ1-2, with 10 bases lining up with TRBD1. The J segment lost 6 bases and the V segment lost 5 bases, leaving 15 bases of the junction unmatched. The CDR3 runs 17 residues. From germline, CDR1 is PRHDT and CDR2 FYEKMQ (reference sequence). CDR3 DNA: TGTGCCAGCAGCCCTACCCGGGACAGGGGACGCCGCGATGGCTACACCTTC. Its translation is CASSPTRDRGRRDGYTF. The full variable domain, in which reference TRBV13 and TRBJ1-2 provide the parts outside the CDR3, is AAGVIQSPRHLIKEKRETATLKCYPIPRHDTVYWYQQGPGQDPQFLISFYEKMQSDKGSIPDRFSAQQFSDYHSELNMSSLELGDSALYFCASSPTRDRGRRDGYTFGSGTRLTVV.

This clone has a single count. This chain uses TRBV19 with TRBJ1-5, with unresolved D. Trimming stripped 1 base from V and 1 base from J, with 14 bases between. Per germline, CDR1 LNHDA and CDR2 SQIVND (reference sequence). The CDR3 consists of 17 residues. CDR3 sequence: CASSIGPGPSSNQPQHF. The CDR3 nucleotides read TGTGCCAGTAGTATAGGGCCTGGGCCATCAAGCAATCAGCCCCAGCATTTT.

There are many counts of this clone. This chain links TRBV10-1 with TRBJ2-1; 7 positions agree with TRBD2. The CDR3 has 14 residues. The ends lost 4 bases at V and 0 bases at J; junction bases unmatched: 0. CDR1 and CDR2 from the germline V gene are WNHNN and SYGVQD (reference sequence). The CDR3 here is CASSAGGSYNEQFF. The CDR3 DNA follows: TGCGCCAGCAGTGCGGGGGGCTCCTACAATGAGCAGTTCTTC.

This rearrangement joins TRBV4-3 to TRBJ1-2; tentative D call: TRBD1 (5 bases). The germline CDR1 and CDR2 sequences are LGHNA and YSLEER. Trimming shortened V by 0 bases and J by 4 bases, and 9 bases separated the two germline ends. The CDR3 loop spans 14 amino acids. The CDR3 coding sequence is TGCGCCAGCAGCCAAGAGGGACGGGGCTATGGCTACACCTTC. This sequence encodes CASSQEGRGYGYTF.

This clone was counted a single time. This CDR3 is CASSPLQAGELFF. CDR3 nucleotides: TGTGCCAGCTCACCCCTACAAGCCGGGGAGCTGTTTTTT. The chain combines TRBV18 with TRBJ2-2; D not certain. V lost 3 bases, J lost 6 bases, and 8 bases lay in between. Germline loops: CDR1 KGHSH, CDR2 LQKENI. This CDR3 is built from 13 residues.